One sample yielded the 29 T cell receptor beta chains listed below, sequenced in a study of blood T cells in healthy people across ages. It was with a sample-barcoded 5' primer and a J-beta primer mix that a second PCR of roughly 7 to 12 cycles was run. Via MiXCR, TCRdb re-called the 5' RACE reads, giving one row per CDR3 protein. The repertoire consists of 1.5 million to 2 million distinct CDR3 sequences, with about 49% occurring once and the leading ten covering about 2.1%. The sequenced material came from blood. These receptors all come from a woman aged 40 to 50 in good health.

This clonotype was detected only a few times. This rearrangement joins TRBV6-2 or TRBV6-3 to TRBJ2-3; no reliable D call. The germline V gene has CDR1 MNHEY and CDR2 SVGEGT. This CDR3 region has 14 residues. V was cut by 5 bases and J by 3 bases, with 12 bases left in between. CDR3 sequence: CASSDLQPTDTQYF. The DNA for the CDR3 is TGTGCCAGCAGTGATCTGCAGCCTACAGATACGCAGTATTTT.

This clonotype was counted a few times. The chain is built from TRBV6-5 and TRBJ1-6; D unclear. CDR3 length: 20 amino acids. The germline V gene encodes CDR1 MNHEY and CDR2 SVGAGI. V was shortened by 0 bases and J by 0 bases, with 18 bases between the two germline ends. DNA of the CDR3: TGTGCCAGCAGTTACTCGACGGGAGCGGGTAGGAGCTCCTATAATTCACCCCTCCACTTT. Translation gives CASSYSTGAGRSSYNSPLHF.

V is TRBV12-3 or TRBV12-4 and J is TRBJ1-2, with unresolved D. V was clipped by 1 base and J by 7 bases, with 13 bases between them. This CDR3 comprises 14 residues. The DNA of the CDR3 is TGTGCCAGCAGTTTAGGAGGGATTGTAGGTGGCTACACCTTC. Protein product: CASSLGGIVGGYTF.

The rearrangement links TRBV29-1 to TRBJ2-3; 7 bases match TRBD2. Germline V CDR1 and CDR2: SQVTM, ANQGSEA. J was trimmed by 0 bases and V by 6 bases; bases with no gene match: 12. This CDR3 has 16 amino acids. The CDR3 region has the DNA TGCAGCGTGGGAGGGCGTCTGGGTCTTAGCACAGATACGCAGTATTTT. Protein sequence: CSVGGRLGLSTDTQYF.

This clonotype was counted a few times. For the CDR3, the DNA is TGTGCCACCAGCAGAGGGGTAGGGCCGTACAATGAGCAGTTCTTC. As protein: CATSRGVGPYNEQFF. V and J are TRBV15 and TRBJ2-1; the D is unclear. CDR1 and CDR2 (germline): LNHNV, YYDKDF (reference sequence). V was clipped by 1 base and J by 4 bases, with 11 bases between them. There are 15 residues in the CDR3.

The chain carries TRBV15 and TRBJ1-2, with no clear D. Germline V gene data show CDR1 as LNHNV and CDR2 as YYDKDF (reference sequence). The V end lost 0 bases, the J end lost 8 bases, and 13 bases lay between the germline ends. The CDR3 is 14 residues long. CDR3 sequence reads: CATSRDRAVRGYTF. For the CDR3, the DNA is TGTGCCACCAGCAGAGATCGAGCGGTCCGGGGCTACACCTTC.

This chain links TRBV2 with TRBJ2-4, with D tentatively TRBD1 or TRBD2 (5 bases each). From germline, CDR1 is SNHLY and CDR2 FYNNEI. The CDR3 extends over 16 amino acids. With 3 bases removed from V and 7 bases from J, the gap between germline ends came to 19 bases. CDR3 residues: CASSERSGALGNIQYF. DNA for the CDR3: TGTGCCAGCAGTGAGAGATCCGGGGCCCTCGGCAACATTCAGTACTTC.

V gene TRBV11-1 combines with J gene TRBJ1-2; TRBD1 agrees at 7 bases. V was clipped by 3 bases and J by 3 bases; unmatched bases: 4. There are 14 residues in the CDR3. Germline CDR1 is SGHAT and CDR2 is FQDESV (reference sequence). CDR3 sequence: CASSFDDRDYGYTF. CDR3 DNA sequence: TGTGCCAGCAGCTTCGACGACAGGGACTATGGCTACACCTTC.

This clonotype was seen a few times. The chain carries TRBV7-9 and TRBJ2-5, with TRBD1 matching over 8 bases. The CDR3 totals 15 residues. J gave up 5 bases and V 7 bases, and 12 bases lay outside the gene matches. From germline, CDR1 is SEHNR and CDR2 FQNEAQ (reference sequence). In DNA form, the CDR3 reads TGTGCCAGCACCGCGGACAGGGTGGGTTACGAGACCCAGTACTTC. Encoded protein: CASTADRVGYETQYF.

To note about this clonotype: At one end, the junction sequence differs from germline, possibly due to a read error. The V call is TRBV7-2, the J call TRBJ1-5; D gene uncertain. The CDR3 has 13 amino acids. Germline loops: CDR1 SGHTA, CDR2 FQGNSA. The CDR3 nucleotides are TGTGCCGGCAGCTCGGTCGTTAATCAGCCCCAGCATTTT. Amino acid sequence: CAGSSVVNQPQHF.

The CDR3: CSALRGDEQYF. The CDR3 DNA follows: TGCAGTGCCCTCAGGGGTGACGAGCAGTACTTC. V is TRBV20-1 and J is TRBJ2-7; the D gene is possibly TRBD1 (6 bases). Per the germline V gene, CDR1 is DFQATT and CDR2 is SNEGSKA (reference sequence). The V gene lost 6 bases and the J gene lost 5 bases, with 11 bases spanning the gap. The CDR3 runs to 11 residues.

The chain is built from TRBV6-2 or TRBV6-3 and TRBJ2-5; 12 nucleotides agree with TRBD2. The V gene's germline CDR1 is MNHEY and CDR2 SVGEGT. The CDR3 contains 16 residues. V shed 6 bases, J shed 2 bases, and the junction held 7 bases outside the gene matches. The CDR3 DNA reads TGTGCCAGCAGACGACGGGGGACTAGCGGGCAAGAGACCCAGTACTTC. It specifies CASRRRGTSGQETQYF.

CDR3 loop: CSVAPSGNGAYNEQFF. The CDR3 DNA reads TGCAGCGTTGCTCCATCGGGGAATGGGGCCTACAATGAGCAGTTCTTC. The chain employs TRBV29-1 and TRBJ2-1; tentatively, D is TRBD2 (5 bases). V lost 4 bases and J lost 2, with 18 bases in between. CDR3 length equals 16 residues. CDR1 and CDR2 from the germline V gene are SQVTM and ANQGSEA.

This clonotype was found a few times. This sequence joins TRBV7-2 and TRBJ2-7, with D maybe TRBD2 (6 bases). Looked up from germline, CDR1 is SGHTA and CDR2 is FQGNSA. The CDR3 runs 12 residues. V shed 8 bases and J shed 3 bases, with 11 bases lying between them. CDR3 sequence: CASGWGVYEQYF. CDR3 DNA: TGTGCCAGCGGGTGGGGGGTCTACGAGCAGTACTTC. Drawing the rest from reference TRBV7-2 and TRBJ2-7, the complete variable domain is GAGVSQSPSNKVTEKGKDVELRCDPISGHTALYWYRQSLGQGLEFLIYFQGNSAPDKSGLPSDRFSAERTGGSVSTLTIQRTQQEDSAVYLCASGWGVYEQYFGPGTRLTVT.

The chain has TRBV20-1 and TRBJ2-3; D is perhaps TRBD2 (5 bases). CDR3 size: 15 residues. V lost 0 bases and J 2 bases, leaving 12 bases between the germline ends. Germline assignment: CDR1 DFQATT and CDR2 SNEGSKA (reference sequence). CDR3 residues: CSARDMEEFTDTQYF. The CDR3 coding sequence is TGCAGTGCTAGAGATATGGAGGAGTTCACAGATACGCAGTATTTT.

The chain carries TRBV6-2 or TRBV6-3 and TRBJ1-2; D is ambiguous. V lost 3 bases, J lost 6 bases, and 14 bases lay in between. Per germline, CDR1 MNHEY and CDR2 SVGEGT. This CDR3 region has 14 residues. The CDR3 sequence is CASSYTSKGDGYTF. The CDR3, as DNA: TGTGCCAGCAGTTATACGTCTAAGGGTGATGGCTACACCTTC.

The V call is TRBV3-1, the J call TRBJ2-5, with D unresolved. The CDR3 runs to 13 residues. CDR1 is LGHDT and CDR2 is YNNKEL in the germline V gene (reference sequence). V lost 2 bases and J 5 bases, leaving 9 bases between the germline ends. DNA of the CDR3: TGTGCCAGCAGCCAAAGGACCCAGGAGACCCAGTACTTC. This gives the protein CASSQRTQETQYF.

The V call is TRBV28, the J call TRBJ1-5, with D possibly being TRBD1 (5 bases). This CDR3 has 15 amino acids. The V gene's germline CDR1 is MDHEN and CDR2 SYDVKM. Trimming took 4 bases from V and 2 from J, leaving 12 bases between them. The CDR3 protein is CASSSGGTGNQPQHF. The CDR3 coding sequence is TGTGCCAGCAGTTCGGGGGGGACGGGCAATCAGCCCCAGCATTTT.

The gene calls are TRBV11-2 and TRBJ2-3; D is undetermined. Germline lookup yields CDR1 SGHAT and CDR2 FQNNGV. The length of the CDR3 is 13 residues. Trimming pared 5 bases from V and 2 bases from J, leaving 8 bases between. The CDR3 loop is CASSLDTTDTQYF. CDR3 DNA sequence: TGTGCCAGCAGCCTTGACACCACAGATACGCAGTATTTT. Filled out from reference TRBV11-2 and TRBJ2-3, the complete variable domain reads EAGVAQSPRYKIIEKRQSVAFWCNPISGHATLYWYQQILGQGPKLLIQFQNNGVVDDSQLPKDRFSAERLKGVDSTLKIQPAKLEDSAVYLCASSLDTTDTQYFGPGTRLTVL.

The chain carries TRBV7-2 and TRBJ2-5; 10 bases are a match to TRBD1. The junction had 9 bases not matched to a gene; V was cut back by 1 base and J by 1 base. There are 18 residues in the CDR3. Germline V CDR1 and CDR2: SGHTA, FQGNSA. The CDR3 sequence is CASSLGPGQGVSQETQYF. The CDR3 DNA sequence: TGTGCCAGCAGCTTAGGGCCAGGACAGGGGGTGTCCCAAGAGACCCAGTACTTC.

The chain couples TRBV6-5 to TRBJ2-4, with D unclear. The CDR3 has 16 residues. V was cut by 1 base and J by 3 bases, with 13 bases left in between. Germline V lookup: CDR1 MNHEY, CDR2 SVGAGI. The CDR3 reads CASSYFGSGVKNIQYF. The CDR3 coding sequence is TGTGCCAGCAGTTACTTCGGGTCGGGTGTCAAAAACATTCAGTACTTC.

The rearrangement joins TRBV6-6 to TRBJ1-4; the D gene is possibly TRBD1 (6 bases). CDR3 size: 16 residues. CDR1 is MNHNY and CDR2 is SVGAGI in the germline V gene (reference sequence). Trimming cost V 4 bases and J 3 bases, with 15 bases left between them. The CDR3 sequence is CASSFLGGRSNEKLFF. CDR3 nucleotide sequence: TGTGCCAGCAGTTTTCTCGGGGGGCGGTCTAATGAAAAACTGTTTTTT.

There are a few counts of this clonotype. The chain joins TRBV6-6 to TRBJ1-5, with TRBD1 identical over 10 bases. V shed 8 bases and J 0 bases; nucleotides not matched to a gene: 10. Germline assignment: CDR1 MNHNY and CDR2 SVGAGI (reference sequence). The CDR3 is 17 amino acids. CDR3 in amino acids: CASLPGTGAYSNQPQHF. The CDR3 DNA follows: TGTGCCAGCCTCCCCGGGACAGGGGCCTATAGCAATCAGCCCCAGCATTTT.

This clonotype was picked up one time. The gene calls are TRBV4-2 and TRBJ1-6; TRBD1 matches at 7 bases. V was clipped by 0 bases and J by 3 bases; unmatched bases: 8. CDR1 is LGHNA, CDR2 YNFKEQ, per germline. The CDR3 is 18 amino acids. For the CDR3, the DNA is TGTGCCAGCAGCCAAGAAATAGCAGGGGGAGTCTATAATTCACCCCTCCACTTT. It is translated as CASSQEIAGGVYNSPLHF.

CDR3 nucleotide sequence: TGTGCCAGCAGCCAGCCCGGGTCAGGGAGGGATGGCTACACCTTC. It is translated as CASSQPGSGRDGYTF. The chain uses TRBV4-2 and TRBJ1-2; D is perhaps TRBD1 (5 bases). The CDR3 has 15 amino acids. Trimming took off 3 bases at V and 6 bases at J, with 17 bases between the two ends. The V gene's germline CDR1 is LGHNA and CDR2 YNFKEQ.

This clonotype was seen just once. V is TRBV7-8 and J is TRBJ1-2; D not resolved. Germline V gene sequence: CDR1 SGHVS, CDR2 FQNEAQ. The V and J ends lost 5 bases and 6 bases respectively, with 10 bases between them. This CDR3 region has 12 residues. The CDR3: CASSPSVDGYTF. The CDR3 DNA sequence: TGTGCCAGCAGCCCGAGTGTTGATGGCTACACCTTC.

The V and J genes are TRBV3-1 and TRBJ2-1, with 8 nucleotides matching TRBD1. The CDR3 is made up of 19 amino acids. CDR1 is LGHDT and CDR2 is YNNKEL in the germline V gene (reference sequence). Trimming removed 5 bases from V and 0 bases from J; junction bases left unmatched: 15. The CDR3 DNA reads as TGTGCCAGCAGCGCAGAATGCGGTAGACAGGGGTGCTCCTACAATGAGCAGTTCTTC. It is translated as CASSAECGRQGCSYNEQFF.

The V call is TRBV7-2, the J call TRBJ1-5; D may be TRBD1 (5 bases). With 5 bases removed from V and 5 bases from J, the gap between germline ends came to 16 bases. The CDR3 has 15 residues. The germline V gene has CDR1 SGHTA and CDR2 FQGNSA. In nucleotides, the CDR3 is TGTGCCAGCAGCCTGACCAGGGTTAAGGATCAGCCCCAGCATTTT. Residues: CASSLTRVKDQPQHF.

This chain uses TRBV20-1 with TRBJ2-7; a possible D gene is TRBD1 (6 bases). The V and J ends lost 6 bases and 7 bases respectively, with 19 bases between them. Per germline, CDR1 DFQATT and CDR2 SNEGSKA (reference sequence). CDR3 length equals 13 residues. CDR3 residues: CSAGDARGEEQYF. In DNA form, the CDR3 reads TGCAGTGCGGGAGATGCCAGGGGAGAGGAGCAGTACTTC.